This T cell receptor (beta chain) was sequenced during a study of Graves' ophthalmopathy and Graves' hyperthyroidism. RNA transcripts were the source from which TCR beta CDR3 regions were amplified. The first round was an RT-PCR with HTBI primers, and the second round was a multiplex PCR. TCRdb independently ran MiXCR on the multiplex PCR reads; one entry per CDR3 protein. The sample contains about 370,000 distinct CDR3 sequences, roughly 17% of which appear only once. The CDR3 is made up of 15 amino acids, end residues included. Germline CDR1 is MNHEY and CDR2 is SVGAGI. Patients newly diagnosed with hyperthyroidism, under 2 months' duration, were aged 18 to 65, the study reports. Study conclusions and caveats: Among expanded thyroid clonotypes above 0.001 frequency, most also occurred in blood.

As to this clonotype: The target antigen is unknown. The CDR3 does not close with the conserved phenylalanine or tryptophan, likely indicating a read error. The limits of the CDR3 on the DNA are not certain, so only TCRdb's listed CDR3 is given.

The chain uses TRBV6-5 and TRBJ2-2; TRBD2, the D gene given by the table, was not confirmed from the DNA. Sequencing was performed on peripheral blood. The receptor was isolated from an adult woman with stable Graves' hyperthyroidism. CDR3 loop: CASSYEAVNTGELCY.